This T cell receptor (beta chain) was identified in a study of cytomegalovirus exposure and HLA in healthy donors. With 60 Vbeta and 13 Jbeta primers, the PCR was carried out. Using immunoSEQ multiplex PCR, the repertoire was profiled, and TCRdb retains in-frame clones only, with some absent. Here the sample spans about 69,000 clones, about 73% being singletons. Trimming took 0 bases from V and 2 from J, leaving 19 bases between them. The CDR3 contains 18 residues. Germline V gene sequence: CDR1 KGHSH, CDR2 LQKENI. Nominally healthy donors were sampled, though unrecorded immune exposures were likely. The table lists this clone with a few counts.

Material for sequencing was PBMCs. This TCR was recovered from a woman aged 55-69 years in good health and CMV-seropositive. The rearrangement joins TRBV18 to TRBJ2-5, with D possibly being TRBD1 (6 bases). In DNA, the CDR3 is TGTGCCAGCTCACCACCTTTTGGCAACCAGGGGTTGCAAGAGACCCAGTACTTC. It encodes CASSPPFGNQGLQETQYF.